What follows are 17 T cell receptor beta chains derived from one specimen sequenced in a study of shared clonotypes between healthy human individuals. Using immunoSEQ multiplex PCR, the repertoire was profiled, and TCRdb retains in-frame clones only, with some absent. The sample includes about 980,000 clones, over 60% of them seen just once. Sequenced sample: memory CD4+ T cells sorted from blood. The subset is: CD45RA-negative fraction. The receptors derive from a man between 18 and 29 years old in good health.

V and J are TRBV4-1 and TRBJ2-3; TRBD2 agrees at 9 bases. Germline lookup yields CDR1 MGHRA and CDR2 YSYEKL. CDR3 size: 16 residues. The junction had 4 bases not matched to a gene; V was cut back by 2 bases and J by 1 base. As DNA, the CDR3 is TGCGCCAGCAGCCAAAATAGCGGGGGCCGCACAGATACGCAGTATTTT. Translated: CASSQNSGGRTDTQYF.

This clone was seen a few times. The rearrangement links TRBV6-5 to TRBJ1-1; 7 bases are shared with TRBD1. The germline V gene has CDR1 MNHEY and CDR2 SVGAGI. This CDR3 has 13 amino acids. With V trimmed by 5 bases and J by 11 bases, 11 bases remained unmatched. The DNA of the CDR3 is TGTGCCAGCAGTCCGGACAGGACCTTGGCGGCTTTCTTT. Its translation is CASSPDRTLAAFF.

For the CDR3, the DNA is TGTGCCAGCTCACCTGACAGGACCGAGGGCACCATATATTTT. It codes for CASSPDRTEGTIYF. J is TRBJ1-3 and V is TRBV18; D is perhaps TRBD1 (6 bases). V lost 3 bases and J 9 bases, leaving 15 bases between the germline ends. Germline-derived CDR1 and CDR2 are KGHSH and LQKENI. The CDR3 is made up of 14 amino acids.

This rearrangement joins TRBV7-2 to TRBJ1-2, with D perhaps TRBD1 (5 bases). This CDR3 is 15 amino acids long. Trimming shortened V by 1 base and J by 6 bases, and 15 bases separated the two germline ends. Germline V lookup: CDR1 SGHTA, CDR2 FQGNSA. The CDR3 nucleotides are TGTGCCAGCAGCTTAGACTGGACATCCGGCGATGGCTACACCTTC. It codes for CASSLDWTSGDGYTF.

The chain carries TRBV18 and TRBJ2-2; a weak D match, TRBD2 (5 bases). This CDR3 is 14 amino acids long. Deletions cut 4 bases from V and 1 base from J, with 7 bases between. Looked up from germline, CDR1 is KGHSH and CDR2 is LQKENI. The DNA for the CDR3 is TGTGCCAGCTCACGAGGGAGGAACACCGGGGAGCTGTTTTTT. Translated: CASSRGRNTGELFF.

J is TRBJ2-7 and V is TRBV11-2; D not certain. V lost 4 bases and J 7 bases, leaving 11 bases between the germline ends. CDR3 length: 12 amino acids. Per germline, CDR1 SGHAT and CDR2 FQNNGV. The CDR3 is CASSSQPREQYF. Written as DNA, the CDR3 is TGTGCCAGCAGCTCCCAGCCCAGGGAGCAGTACTTC. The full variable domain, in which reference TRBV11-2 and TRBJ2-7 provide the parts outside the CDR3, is EAGVAQSPRYKIIEKRQSVAFWCNPISGHATLYWYQQILGQGPKLLIQFQNNGVVDDSQLPKDRFSAERLKGVDSTLKIQPAKLEDSAVYLCASSSQPREQYFGPGTRLTVT.

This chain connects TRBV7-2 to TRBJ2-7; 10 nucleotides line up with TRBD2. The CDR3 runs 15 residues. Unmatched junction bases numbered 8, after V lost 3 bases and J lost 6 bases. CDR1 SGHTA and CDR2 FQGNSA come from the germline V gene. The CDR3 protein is CASSFGLAERTEQYF. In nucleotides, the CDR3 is TGTGCCAGCAGCTTCGGACTAGCGGAGAGGACCGAGCAGTACTTC.

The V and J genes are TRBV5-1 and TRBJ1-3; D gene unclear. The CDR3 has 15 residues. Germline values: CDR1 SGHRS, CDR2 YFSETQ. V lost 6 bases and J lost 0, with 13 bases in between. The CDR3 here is CASTLAPVSGNTIYF. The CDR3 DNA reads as TGCGCCAGCACCCTGGCACCCGTCTCTGGAAACACCATATATTTT.

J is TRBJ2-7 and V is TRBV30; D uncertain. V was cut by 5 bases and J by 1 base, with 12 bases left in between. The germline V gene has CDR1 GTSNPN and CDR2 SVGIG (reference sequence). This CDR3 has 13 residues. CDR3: CAWGLKESYEQYF. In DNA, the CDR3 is TGTGCCTGGGGGTTAAAGGAATCCTACGAGCAGTACTTC.

CDR3 loop: CAISHETSGNNEQFF. CDR3 DNA sequence: TGTGCCATCAGCCATGAGACTAGCGGCAACAATGAGCAGTTCTTC. The chain couples TRBV10-3 to TRBJ2-1; 9 positions agree with TRBD2. The CDR3 is 15 residues long. CDR1 is ENHRY, CDR2 SYGVKD, per germline. V gave up 6 bases and J gave up 5 bases; unmatched junction bases: 8.

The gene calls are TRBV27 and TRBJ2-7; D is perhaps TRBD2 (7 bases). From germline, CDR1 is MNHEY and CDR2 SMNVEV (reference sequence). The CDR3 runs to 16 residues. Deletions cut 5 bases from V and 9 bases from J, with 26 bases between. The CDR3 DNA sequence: TGTGCCAGCAGTCCATTCGCGGGGGCCGAGAGGGGTCGGCAGTACTTC. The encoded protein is CASSPFAGAERGRQYF.

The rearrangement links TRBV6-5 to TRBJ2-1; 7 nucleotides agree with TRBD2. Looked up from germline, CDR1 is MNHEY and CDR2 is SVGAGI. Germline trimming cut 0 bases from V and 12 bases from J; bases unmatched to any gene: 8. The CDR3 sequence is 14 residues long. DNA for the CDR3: TGTGCCAGCAGTTACTCGGGACTAAACCCCCTGCAGTTCTTC. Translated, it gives CASSYSGLNPLQFF.

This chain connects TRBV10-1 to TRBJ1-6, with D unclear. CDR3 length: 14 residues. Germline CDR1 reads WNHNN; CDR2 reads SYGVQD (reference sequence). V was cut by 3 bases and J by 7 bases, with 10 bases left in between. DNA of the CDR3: TGCGCCAGCAGTGATGGGTCAGGCAATTCACCCCTCCACTTT. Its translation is CASSDGSGNSPLHF.

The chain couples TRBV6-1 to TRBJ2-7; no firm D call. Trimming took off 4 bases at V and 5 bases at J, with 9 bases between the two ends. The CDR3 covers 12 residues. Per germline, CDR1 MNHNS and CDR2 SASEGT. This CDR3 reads CASSGLLHEQYF. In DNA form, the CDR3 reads TGTGCCAGCAGTGGCCTCCTACACGAGCAGTACTTC.

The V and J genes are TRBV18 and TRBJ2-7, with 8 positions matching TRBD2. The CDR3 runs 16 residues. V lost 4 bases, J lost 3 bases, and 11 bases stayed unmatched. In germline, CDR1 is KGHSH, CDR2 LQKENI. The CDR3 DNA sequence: TGTGCCAGCTCACTTGTTACGGGAGGGCCGGACTACGAGCAGTACTTC. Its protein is CASSLVTGGPDYEQYF.

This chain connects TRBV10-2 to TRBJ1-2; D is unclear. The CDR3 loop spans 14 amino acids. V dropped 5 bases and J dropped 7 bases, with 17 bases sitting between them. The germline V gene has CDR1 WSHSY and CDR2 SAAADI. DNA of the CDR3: TGCGCCAGCAGTCAACCGGGCCCGATGGGTGGCTACACCTTC. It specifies CASSQPGPMGGYTF.

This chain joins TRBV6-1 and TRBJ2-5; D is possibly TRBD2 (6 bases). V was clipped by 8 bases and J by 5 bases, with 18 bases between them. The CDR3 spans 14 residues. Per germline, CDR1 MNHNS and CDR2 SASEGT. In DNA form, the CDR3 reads TGTGCCAGCTTCAGGGTAGGGCGGGGCGAGACCCAGTACTTC. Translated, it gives CASFRVGRGETQYF.